These 20 T cell receptor beta chains were all obtained from the same sample, sequenced in a study of blood T cell repertoires in COVID-19 (dated by TCRdb to the early 2020s). The library was obtained by the immunoSEQ multiplex PCR assay. Here the immuneACCESS table is served through TCRdb, limited to in-frame sequences with V and J called. Missing clones are a known gap in these copies; in checked studies unresolved V genes cover under half, and the rest lacks a known reason. A total of around 450,000 clones appear in this sample, 87% of them only once. Of the sample, approximately 2% falls within the top ten clones. The sample consisted of PBMCs or T cells enriched from blood (not recorded which). The receptor set was obtained from a woman younger than 30 with acute COVID-19.

This clone came up a few times. The rearrangement uses TRBV11-2 and TRBJ2-3; a possible D gene is TRBD2 (6 bases). CDR3 length: 15 amino acids. The V end was cut by 0 bases, the J end by 3 bases, with 10 bases between. Per the germline V gene, CDR1 is SGHAT and CDR2 is FQNNGV. The CDR3 DNA reads as TGTGCCAGCAGCTTAGATATCGGGGGAACAGATACGCAGTATTTT. Translating gives CASSLDIGGTDTQYF.

The sample holds a few counts of this clone. The chain couples TRBV28 to TRBJ2-3, with a weak D call TRBD1 (6 bases). Trimming cost V 2 bases and J 2 bases, with 11 bases left between them. Germline assignment: CDR1 MDHEN and CDR2 SYDVKM. The CDR3 has 15 amino acids. This chain's CDR3 is CASSLGGTHTDTQYF. In DNA form, the CDR3 reads TGTGCCAGCAGTTTAGGGGGCACACACACAGATACGCAGTATTTT.

The sample holds a few counts of this clone. This chain links TRBV10-1 with TRBJ1-3; D ambiguous. Germline lookup yields CDR1 WNHNN and CDR2 SYGVQD (reference sequence). The ends were cut back, 3 bases at V and 1 base at J, with 7 bases in the middle. This CDR3 region has 14 residues. CDR3 bases: TGCGCCAGCAGTGAACAGATATCTGGAAACACCATATATTTT. It codes for CASSEQISGNTIYF.

The rearrangement joins TRBV6-5 to TRBJ1-1; the match to TRBD1 covers 9 bases. Germline V gives CDR1 MNHEY, CDR2 SVGAGI. Trimming took 6 bases from V and 5 from J; bases not matched to a gene: 7. The CDR3 has 14 residues. CDR3 bases: TGTGCCAGCAGACTAGGGACAGGGAATACTGAAGCTTTCTTT. This gives the protein CASRLGTGNTEAFF.

This clone is a singleton in its sample. The chain joins TRBV2 to TRBJ1-2, with D possibly TRBD1 on 6 matching bases. This CDR3 region has 14 residues. The germline V and J ends were trimmed by 7 bases and 2 bases, with 14 bases remaining between them. Germline V gene sequence: CDR1 SNHLY, CDR2 FYNNEI. The CDR3 loop is CASNNRDINYGYTF. In DNA form, the CDR3 reads TGTGCCAGCAACAACCGGGACATCAACTATGGCTACACCTTC.

This clone was picked up one time. This chain connects TRBV28 to TRBJ2-2; D gene uncertain. Trimming stripped 5 bases from V and 3 bases from J, with 7 bases between. Germline CDR1 and CDR2: MDHEN and SYDVKM. The CDR3 is made up of 13 amino acids. The CDR3 loop reads CASSELDTGELFF. The CDR3 nucleotides read TGTGCCAGCAGTGAACTGGACACCGGGGAGCTGTTTTTT.

This clone was detected only a few times. The V and J genes are TRBV11-2 and TRBJ1-2; 7 bases match TRBD1. Unmatched junction bases numbered 7, after V lost 7 bases and J lost 5 bases. Germline V gene sequence: CDR1 SGHAT, CDR2 FQNNGV. The CDR3 loop spans 13 amino acids. The CDR3 here is CASNPDRTYGYTF. The CDR3 nucleotides are TGTGCCAGCAATCCGGACAGGACTTATGGCTACACCTTC.

For the CDR3, the DNA is TGTGCCAGCTCACCCATGTCGGACAGAGGGACTGAAGCTTTCTTT. Protein sequence: CASSPMSDRGTEAFF. The chain carries TRBV18 and TRBJ1-1; D might be TRBD1 (6 bases). This CDR3 comprises 15 residues. Trimming removed 3 bases from V and 5 bases from J, with 16 bases in between. In germline, CDR1 is KGHSH, CDR2 LQKENI.

The chain carries TRBV27 and TRBJ1-3; perhaps TRBD1 as D (6 bases). This CDR3 has 17 residues. Trimming stripped 6 bases from V and 0 bases from J, with 18 bases between. The V gene's germline CDR1 is MNHEY and CDR2 SMNVEV (reference sequence). The CDR3 DNA sequence: TGTGCCAGCAGAGAACCGGGACAAAAAATCTCTGGAAACACCATATATTTT. It encodes CASREPGQKISGNTIYF.

V usage is TRBV11-2 and J usage is TRBJ1-6; the D is unclear. Germline V gives CDR1 SGHAT, CDR2 FQNNGV. CDR3 length: 16 residues. V lost 0 bases and J 7 bases, leaving 13 bases between the germline ends. CDR3: CASSLDQARSNSPLHF. In DNA form, the CDR3 reads TGTGCCAGCAGCTTAGATCAGGCCAGATCAAATTCACCCCTCCACTTT.

The gene calls are TRBV20-1 and TRBJ1-3; D unresolved. The V gene lost 3 bases and the J gene lost 4 bases, with 13 bases spanning the gap. The CDR3 extends over 14 amino acids. CDR1 DFQATT and CDR2 SNEGSKA come from the germline V gene (reference sequence). CDR3 sequence (DNA): TGCAGTGCTAGTAAGAGCGGCCCCGGAAACACCATATATTTT. This sequence encodes CSASKSGPGNTIYF.

The V and J genes are TRBV9 and TRBJ2-5; TRBD2 matches 7 bases. The CDR3 extends over 13 amino acids. CDR1 and CDR2 from the germline V gene are SGDLS and YYNGEE. J gave up 1 base and V 3 bases, and 0 bases lay outside the gene matches. CDR3 sequence: CASSASGQETQYF. CDR3 nucleotide sequence: TGTGCCAGCAGCGCTAGCGGCCAAGAGACCCAGTACTTC.

CDR3 DNA sequence: TGCGCCAGCAGTAGTAGCGGGAGGTACAATGAGCAGTTCTTC. Translation gives CASSSSGRYNEQFF. The chain links TRBV5-1 to TRBJ2-1; TRBD2 matches at 10 bases. CDR1 and CDR2 from the germline V gene are SGHRS and YFSETQ. J was trimmed by 4 bases and V by 5 bases; bases with no gene match: 3. The CDR3 consists of 14 residues.

The chain has TRBV5-5 and TRBJ2-7; D may be TRBD2 (5 bases). V lost 3 bases and J lost 2, with 15 bases in between. The germline V gene encodes CDR1 SGHKS and CDR2 YYEKEE (reference sequence). The CDR3 is 15 amino acids. CDR3 sequence (DNA): TGTGCCAGCAGCTACGGGATAGGCCAGACCTACGAGCAGTACTTC. The encoded protein is CASSYGIGQTYEQYF.

The CDR3 DNA sequence: TGCAGCGTACAACGGACAGGGGTTTCTGGGGCCAACGTCCTGACTTTC. This encodes CSVQRTGVSGANVLTF. V usage is TRBV29-1 and J usage is TRBJ2-6; 9 nucleotides match TRBD1. V lost 6 bases and J lost 1; bases outside the gene matches: 7. CDR1 and CDR2 (germline): SQVTM, ANQGSEA. The CDR3 has 16 amino acids.

The genes are TRBV5-1 and TRBJ2-5, with a tentative D call TRBD1 (6 bases). The ends were cut back, 1 base at V and 2 bases at J, with 12 bases in the middle. CDR3 size: 15 residues. In germline, CDR1 is SGHRS, CDR2 YFSETQ. The DNA for the CDR3 is TGCGCCAGCAGCTTGTTAGGGGACACACAAGAGACCCAGTACTTC. It codes for CASSLLGDTQETQYF.

The rearrangement uses TRBV9 and TRBJ2-4, with 7 bases aligning to TRBD2. The length of the CDR3 is 16 residues. Germline CDR1 reads SGDLS; CDR2 reads YYNGEE. The junction had 7 bases not matched to a gene; V was cut back by 0 bases and J by 4 bases. CDR3 DNA sequence: TGTGCCAGCAGCGTAGAAATAATAGCGGGTAAAAACATTCAGTACTTC. This gives the protein CASSVEIIAGKNIQYF.

This chain uses TRBV7-2 with TRBJ2-1; the match to TRBD2 covers 7 bases. The CDR3 consists of 16 residues. Germline V gives CDR1 SGHTA, CDR2 FQGNSA. V trimming: 5 bases; J trimming: 3 bases; junction bases outside the gene matches: 10. The CDR3 bases are TGTGCCAGCAGCGTTGCCGTGGGGGGGAACTACAATGAGCAGTTCTTC. Its protein product is CASSVAVGGNYNEQFF.

V usage is TRBV7-2 and J usage is TRBJ2-7, with 8 bases matching TRBD1. There are 14 residues in the CDR3. Germline V gene sequence: CDR1 SGHTA, CDR2 FQGNSA. Trimming removed 5 bases from V and 2 bases from J; junction bases left unmatched: 5. CDR3 amino acids: CASSRDRGTYEQYF. CDR3 in DNA: TGTGCCAGCAGCCGCGACAGGGGAACCTACGAGCAGTACTTC.

The rearrangement joins TRBV4-3 to TRBJ2-3, with unresolved D. This CDR3 region has 15 residues. The V end lost 0 bases, the J end lost 1 base, and 8 bases lay between the germline ends. The germline V gene has CDR1 LGHNA and CDR2 YSLEER. The CDR3 here is CASSQDHTGTDTQYF. The CDR3 nucleotides are TGCGCCAGCAGCCAAGATCACACAGGCACAGATACGCAGTATTTT.